These 29 T cell receptor beta chains share one sample of origin, sequenced in a study of T cell responses to AZD1222 COVID-19 vaccine. The method was immunoSEQ multiplex PCR; TCRdb's version includes in-frame clones alone and lacks a portion of them. The table lists 150,000 to 200,000 clones, roughly 90% of them singletons. The sequencing used peripheral blood, collected on day 0 of AZD1222 vaccination. All receptors derive from an adult in good health.

This chain joins TRBV9 and TRBJ2-3; no definite D call. Between the trimmed V and J ends, which lost 4 bases and 1 base, there was a span of 10 bases. Germline V gene sequence: CDR1 SGDLS, CDR2 YYNGEE. This CDR3 has 14 residues. Here the CDR3 reads CASSPSSRTDTQYF. The DNA of the CDR3 is TGTGCCAGCAGCCCTTCGTCTCGCACAGATACGCAGTATTTT.

The chain recombines TRBV29-1 with TRBJ2-1; 9 bases match TRBD1. V trimming: 6 bases; J trimming: 6 bases; junction bases outside the gene matches: 15. The CDR3 covers 16 residues. CDR1 is SQVTM and CDR2 is ANQGSEA in the germline V gene. CDR3 DNA: TGCAGCGTCTCCCCGTTTTGGGACAGGGCAATCAATGAGCAGTTCTTC. Protein sequence: CSVSPFWDRAINEQFF.

This sequence joins TRBV7-9 and TRBJ1-1; D call uncertain. The CDR3 is made up of 15 amino acids. Deletions cut 5 bases from V and 3 bases from J, with 16 bases between. CDR1 is SEHNR, CDR2 FQNEAQ, per germline (reference sequence). CDR3 nucleotide sequence: TGTGCCAGCAGCACGTGGGTGGAGAGCGACACTGAAGCTTTCTTT. Translating gives CASSTWVESDTEAFF.

The chain is built from TRBV7-2 and TRBJ2-1, with D possibly TRBD2 on 6 matching bases. This CDR3 has 15 amino acids. V lost 1 base and J 8 bases, leaving 15 bases between the germline ends. Germline CDR1 reads SGHTA; CDR2 reads FQGNSA. The CDR3 loop reads CASSLVSLARDEQFF. The CDR3 coding sequence is TGTGCCAGCAGCTTAGTGTCCCTAGCGCGCGATGAGCAGTTCTTC.

The chain links TRBV20-1 to TRBJ1-1, with 8 bases fitting TRBD1. Germline loops: CDR1 DFQATT, CDR2 SNEGSKA (reference sequence). This CDR3 comprises 11 residues. With 4 bases clipped from V and 6 bases from J, the junction kept 1 base outside the gene matches. The CDR3 coding sequence is TGCAGTGCTACAGGGGGCCCTGAAGCTTTCTTT. Translation: CSATGGPEAFF.

The rearrangement uses TRBV28 and TRBJ2-1, with 9 bases lining up with TRBD2. Per the germline V gene, CDR1 is MDHEN and CDR2 is SYDVKM. J was trimmed by 8 bases and V by 2 bases; bases with no gene match: 10. This CDR3 comprises 16 residues. CDR3 bases: TGTGCCAGCAGTTTACAAGGACTAGCGAAATCCCATGAGCAGTTCTTC. This gives the protein CASSLQGLAKSHEQFF.

V is TRBV7-9 and J is TRBJ1-1, with TRBD1 matching over 11 bases. The CDR3 has 15 residues. The V segment lost 0 bases and the J segment 4 bases; nucleotides outside the gene matches: 1. The V gene's germline CDR1 is SEHNR and CDR2 FQNEAQ (reference sequence). CDR3 DNA sequence: TGTGCCAGCAGCTTAGCGGGGACAGGGGGCACTGAAGCTTTCTTT. The encoded protein is CASSLAGTGGTEAFF.

The V and J genes are TRBV28 and TRBJ1-5; the D gene is possibly TRBD1 (5 bases). V dropped 3 bases and J dropped 0 bases, with 21 bases sitting between them. The CDR3 has 19 residues. Germline-derived CDR1 and CDR2 are MDHEN and SYDVKM. CDR3 DNA sequence: TGTGCCAGCAGTTTTTTGGGGACGGGAAGCATCTATAGCAATCAGCCCCAGCATTTT. It specifies CASSFLGTGSIYSNQPQHF. The full variable domain, completed using reference TRBV28 and TRBJ1-5, is DVKVTQSSRYLVKRTGEKVFLECVQDMDHENMFWYRQDPGLGLRLIYFSYDVKMKEKGDIPEGYSVSREKKERFSLILESASTNQTSMYLCASSFLGTGSIYSNQPQHFGDGTRLSIL.

The CDR3 spells CASSQPGLADGREQFF. Here the CDR3 DNA reads TGTGCCAGCAGCCAACCGGGACTAGCGGACGGTCGTGAGCAGTTCTTC. The gene calls are TRBV3-1 (or the pseudogene TRBV3-2) and TRBJ2-1; the match to TRBD2 covers 11 bases. The CDR3 contains 16 residues. Germline trimming cut 2 bases from V and 9 bases from J; bases unmatched to any gene: 9. Germline V CDR1 and CDR2: LGHDT, YNNKEL (reference sequence).

The chain is built from TRBV6-5 and TRBJ1-2; 10 bases are a match to TRBD1. Germline CDR1 and CDR2: MNHEY and SVGAGI. Trimming took 1 base from V and 8 from J; bases not matched to a gene: 1. The CDR3 contains 13 residues. The CDR3 loop reads CASSYWTGGGYTF. CDR3 coding DNA: TGTGCCAGCAGTTACTGGACAGGGGGGGGCTACACCTTC.

Worth noting for this clone: The sample contains more than one DNA sequence encoding this CDR3. The chain uses TRBV29-1 and TRBJ1-2, with a tentative D call TRBD1 (5 bases). The CDR3 is 11 residues long. The V end lost 0 bases, the J end lost 8 bases, and 7 bases lay between the germline ends. Germline V gene lookup returns CDR1 SQVTM and CDR2 ANQGSEA. The CDR3 spells CSVEDGGGYTF. CDR3 in DNA: TGCAGCGTTGAAGATGGGGGAGGCTACACCTTC.

This clone occurred once. In DNA, the CDR3 is TGTGCCAGCCGTTCAGGAGGCAGGGGCCTTTTGGAGCAGTACTTC. It specifies CASRSGGRGLLEQYF. The chain joins TRBV27 to TRBJ2-7; D perhaps matches TRBD1 (6 bases). Trimming left V 8 bases short and J 7 bases short, with 24 bases between. The CDR3 contains 15 residues. In germline, CDR1 is MNHEY, CDR2 SMNVEV (reference sequence).

The chain recombines TRBV28 with TRBJ2-7; 13 bases agree with TRBD2. CDR1 and CDR2 (germline): MDHEN, SYDVKM. The CDR3 runs 18 residues. Trimming at V came to 2 bases and at J to 2 bases, leaving 9 bases not matched to a gene. CDR3 in DNA: TGTGCCAGCAGTTTAGTTTGGACTAGCGGGAGAGCTCCCTACGAGCAGTACTTC. Translation: CASSLVWTSGRAPYEQYF.

This clone was picked up a small number of times. The V gene is TRBV14, the J gene TRBJ1-1; no clear D. V lost 0 bases and J lost 8, with 10 bases in between. This CDR3 region has 13 residues. CDR1 SGHDN and CDR2 FVKESK come from the germline V gene. The CDR3 protein is CASSQEWTQEAFF. CDR3 nucleotides: TGTGCCAGCAGCCAAGAATGGACTCAAGAAGCTTTCTTT. The variable domain in full, completed from reference TRBV14 and TRBJ1-1, reads EAGVTQFPSHSVIEKGQTVTLRCDPISGHDNLYWYRRVMGKEIKFLLHFVKESKQDESGMPNNRFLAERTGGTYSTLKVQPAELEDSGVYFCASSQEWTQEAFFGQGTRLTVV.

The rearrangement links TRBV30 to TRBJ1-4; D unresolved. This CDR3 has 15 amino acids. Trimming took 4 bases from V and 7 from J, leaving 19 bases between them. CDR1 is GTSNPN, CDR2 SVGIG, per germline (reference sequence). In DNA form, the CDR3 reads TGTGCCTGGACCCCCAATGGGGTTTGGGGTGAAAAACTGTTTTTT. Its protein product is CAWTPNGVWGEKLFF.

This chain connects TRBV19 to TRBJ2-3; 12 bases agree with TRBD2. There are 17 residues in the CDR3. Germline V CDR1 and CDR2: LNHDA, SQIVND (reference sequence). V shed 5 bases and J 1 base; nucleotides not matched to a gene: 7. CDR3 loop: CASSWLAGGRGTDTQYF. DNA of the CDR3: TGTGCCAGTAGTTGGCTAGCGGGAGGGCGGGGCACAGATACGCAGTATTTT.

The chain joins TRBV7-8 to TRBJ1-5, with D perhaps TRBD1 (5 bases). The germline V gene has CDR1 SGHVS and CDR2 FQNEAQ. The CDR3 consists of 15 residues. V lost 3 bases to trimming and J lost 1 base, with 10 bases between them. Written as DNA, the CDR3 is TGTGCCAGCAGCTTCGACGACAGCAGCAATCAGCCCCAGCATTTT. As protein: CASSFDDSSNQPQHF.

This clone came up a few times. This chain links TRBV6-2 or TRBV6-3 with TRBJ2-7; D uncertain. The ends were cut back, 2 bases at V and 6 bases at J, with 26 bases in the middle. The CDR3 loop spans 18 amino acids. Germline V gene data show CDR1 as MNHEY and CDR2 as SVGEGT. The CDR3 reads CASSYDAANLYRTSEQYF. Written as DNA, the CDR3 is TGTGCCAGCAGTTACGACGCAGCGAACCTGTACCGAACGAGCGAGCAGTACTTC.

The genes are TRBV30 and TRBJ1-1; 10 bases fit TRBD1. From germline, CDR1 is GTSNPN and CDR2 SVGIG (reference sequence). The CDR3 is made up of 13 amino acids. Trimming cost V 2 bases and J 10 bases; bases outside gene matches: 7. CDR3 DNA sequence: TGTGCCTGGAGTCCGACAGGGGGCGCATCAGCTTTCTTT. Protein: CAWSPTGGASAFF.

The J gene is TRBJ1-1, the V gene TRBV7-9; 8 nucleotides match TRBD1. Looked up from germline, CDR1 is SEHNR and CDR2 is FQNEAQ (reference sequence). V was clipped by 4 bases and J by 1 base; unmatched bases: 5. The CDR3 totals 15 residues. CDR3 sequence reads: CASSSPGTGNTEAFF. The CDR3 nucleotides read TGTGCCAGCAGCTCACCGGGGACAGGGAACACTGAAGCTTTCTTT. Combining the CDR3 with reference TRBV7-9 and TRBJ1-1 gives the whole variable domain DTGVSQNPRHKITKRGQNVTFRCDPISEHNRLYWYRQTLGQGPEFLTYFQNEAQLEKSRLLSDRFSAERPKGSFSTLEIQRTEQGDSAMYLCASSSPGTGNTEAFFGQGTRLTVV.

The chain carries TRBV5-6 and TRBJ1-1, with 7 bases that match TRBD1. The CDR3 spans 15 residues. Germline V CDR1 and CDR2: SGHDT, YYEEEE. With V trimmed by 3 bases and J by 1 base, 6 bases remained unmatched. This CDR3 reads CASSSYRGKNTEAFF. The CDR3 DNA follows: TGTGCCAGCAGCTCCTACAGGGGCAAGAACACTGAAGCTTTCTTT.

The gene calls are TRBV3-1 (or the pseudogene TRBV3-2) and TRBJ2-3; D gene ambiguous. The CDR3 covers 13 residues. Germline V CDR1 and CDR2: LGHDT, YNNKEL (reference sequence). V was shortened by 4 bases and J by 1 base, with 6 bases between the two germline ends. The CDR3 protein is CASSPSGTDTQYF. CDR3 nucleotides: TGTGCCAGCAGCCCCTCGGGCACAGATACGCAGTATTTT.

This chain uses TRBV23-1 with TRBJ2-1, with unresolved D. TRBV23-1 falls under the ORF class, with uncertain function. The CDR3 is made up of 14 amino acids. V lost 0 bases to trimming and J lost 2 bases, with 5 bases between them. Here the CDR3 reads CASSQSDPYNEQFF. The CDR3 DNA sequence: TGCGCCAGCAGTCAATCGGATCCCTACAATGAGCAGTTCTTC.

This clone was seen just once. This chain connects TRBV10-3 to TRBJ1-2; TRBD1 might be the D (5 bases). The V gene lost 0 bases and the J gene lost 7 bases, with 24 bases spanning the gap. The CDR3 extends over 18 amino acids. From germline, CDR1 is ENHRY and CDR2 SYGVKD. CDR3 protein: CAISESRAGTLQGFGYTF. CDR3 sequence (DNA): TGTGCCATCAGTGAGTCGCGGGCAGGGACTCTTCAGGGTTTTGGCTACACCTTC.

This chain uses TRBV2 with TRBJ2-5; 7 bases are a match to TRBD2. Germline CDR1 reads SNHLY; CDR2 reads FYNNEI. CDR3 size: 16 residues. V gave up 5 bases and J gave up 2 bases; unmatched junction bases: 11. CDR3 sequence (DNA): TGTGCCAGCAGTATGGGGGTAACGGGGGGACAAGAGACCCAGTACTTC. Its protein product is CASSMGVTGGQETQYF.

The chain joins TRBV6-1 to TRBJ1-2, with 7 bases aligning to TRBD1. V lost 0 bases and J lost 4; bases outside the gene matches: 5. The germline V gene has CDR1 MNHNS and CDR2 SASEGT. The CDR3 totals 15 residues. The DNA of the CDR3 is TGTGCCAGCAGTGAAGCCCTGAGGGGGCTCTATGGCTACACCTTC. Amino acids: CASSEALRGLYGYTF.

This clone was counted a single time. The chain couples TRBV19 to TRBJ2-4; D is uncertain. Germline CDR1 is LNHDA and CDR2 is SQIVND (reference sequence). Deletions cut 7 bases from V and 8 bases from J, with 18 bases between. The CDR3 loop spans 14 amino acids. CDR3 DNA sequence: TGTGCCAGTACCGTATACCAAGGGCTGGACATTCAGTACTTC. Protein product: CASTVYQGLDIQYF.

The V and J genes are TRBV28 and TRBJ1-5, with unresolved D. Germline CDR1 reads MDHEN; CDR2 reads SYDVKM. V lost 5 bases, J lost 10 bases, and 21 bases lay in between. This CDR3 is 15 amino acids long. As DNA, the CDR3 is TGTGCCAGCAGTGCCCCACCCATATCACCGCGCCCCCAGCATTTT. Protein sequence: CASSAPPISPRPQHF.

The chain is built from TRBV6-1 and TRBJ1-6; weak D call: TRBD1 (6 bases). Trimming took 0 bases from V and 9 from J, leaving 15 bases between them. Germline CDR1 MNHNS, CDR2 SASEGT. The CDR3 totals 16 residues. CDR3 nucleotides: TGTGCCAGCAGTGAAGCGACGGGGCAGGGGAGTTCACCCCTCCACTTT. Amino acids: CASSEATGQGSSPLHF.